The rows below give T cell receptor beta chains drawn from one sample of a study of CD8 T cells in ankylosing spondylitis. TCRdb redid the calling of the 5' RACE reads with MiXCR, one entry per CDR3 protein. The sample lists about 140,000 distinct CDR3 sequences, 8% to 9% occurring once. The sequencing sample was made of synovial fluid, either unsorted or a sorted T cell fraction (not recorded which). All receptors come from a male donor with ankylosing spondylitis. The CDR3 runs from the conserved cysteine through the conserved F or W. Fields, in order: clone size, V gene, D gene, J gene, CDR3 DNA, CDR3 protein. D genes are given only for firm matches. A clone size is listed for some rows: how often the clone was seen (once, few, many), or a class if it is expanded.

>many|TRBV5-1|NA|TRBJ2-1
TGCGCCAGCAGCTTCTACGGTAGCTCCTACAATGAGCAGTTCTTC
CASSFYGSSYNEQFF
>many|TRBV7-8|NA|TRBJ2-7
TGTGCCAGCAGCCGCCCGGGGCAGGAGCAGTACTTC
CASSRPGQEQYF
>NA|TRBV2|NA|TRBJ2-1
TGTGCCAGCGGCACCGGATGGGGTGAGCAGTTCTTC
CASGTGWGEQFF
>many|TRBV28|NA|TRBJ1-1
TGTGCCAGCAGTCCGTCCGCGGCCGAGGTGGGCACTGAAGCTTTCTTT
CASSPSAAEVGTEAFF
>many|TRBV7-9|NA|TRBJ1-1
TGTGCCAGCAGCCGTTCCGGGTACACTGAAGCTTTCTTT
CASSRSGYTEAFF
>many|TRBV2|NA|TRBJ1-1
TGTGCCAGCAGGAGACAGACTTACAACACTGAAGCTTTCTTT
CASRRQTYNTEAFF
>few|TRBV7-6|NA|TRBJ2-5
TGTGCCAGCAGCTTAGCGGCAGGCGGGGAGACCCAGTACTTC
CASSLAAGGETQYF
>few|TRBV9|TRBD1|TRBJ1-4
TGTGCCAGCAGCGTCGGACAGGCTAATGAAAAACTGTTTTTT
CASSVGQANEKLFF
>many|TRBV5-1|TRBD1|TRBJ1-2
TGCGCCAGCTATGATCGGACAGGGGGCTACGGCTACACCTTC
CASYDRTGGYGYTF
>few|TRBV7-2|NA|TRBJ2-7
TGTGCCAGCAGCTTAGACGCCCCCTACGAGCAGTACTTC
CASSLDAPYEQYF
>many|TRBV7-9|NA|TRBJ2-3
TGTGCCAGCAGCAGCCCTTGGGACAATGTAGATACGCAGTATTTT
CASSSPWDNVDTQYF
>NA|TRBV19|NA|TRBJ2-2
TGTGCCAGTAGTGCCTACCCGGGACAGAACACCGGGGAGCTGTTTTTT
CASSAYPGQNTGELFF
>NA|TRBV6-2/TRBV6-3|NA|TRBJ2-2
TGTGCCAGCCGCAGGCGAGCGAACACCGGGGAGCTGTTTTTT
CASRRRANTGELFF
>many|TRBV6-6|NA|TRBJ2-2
TGTGCCAGCAGCCGGGTGATGGAGCTGTTTTTT
CASSRVMELFF
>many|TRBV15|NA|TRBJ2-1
TGTGCCACCAGCATGTGGGGGGTCGCGAATGAGCAGTTCTTC
CATSMWGVANEQFF
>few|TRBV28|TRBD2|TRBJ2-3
TGTGCCAGCAGCCTCACCCGTAGCGGGGGCACAGATACGCAGTATTTT
CASSLTRSGGTDTQYF
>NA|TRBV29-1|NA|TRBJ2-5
TGCAGCGTTGCAGGCAACCTCCAAGAGACCCAGTACTTC
CSVAGNLQETQYF